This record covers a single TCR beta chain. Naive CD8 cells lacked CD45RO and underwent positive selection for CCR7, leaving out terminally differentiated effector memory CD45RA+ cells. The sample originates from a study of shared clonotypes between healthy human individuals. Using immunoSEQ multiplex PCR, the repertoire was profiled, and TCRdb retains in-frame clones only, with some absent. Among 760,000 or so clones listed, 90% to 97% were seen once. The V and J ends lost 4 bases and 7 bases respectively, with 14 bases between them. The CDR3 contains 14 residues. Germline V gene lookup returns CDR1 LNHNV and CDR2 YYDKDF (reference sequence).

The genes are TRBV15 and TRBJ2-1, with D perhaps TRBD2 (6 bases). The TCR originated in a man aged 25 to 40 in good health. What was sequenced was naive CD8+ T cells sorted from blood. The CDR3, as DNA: TGTGCCACCAGCACTCGACTAGTGGGTAATGAGCAGTTCTTC. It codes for CATSTRLVGNEQFF.